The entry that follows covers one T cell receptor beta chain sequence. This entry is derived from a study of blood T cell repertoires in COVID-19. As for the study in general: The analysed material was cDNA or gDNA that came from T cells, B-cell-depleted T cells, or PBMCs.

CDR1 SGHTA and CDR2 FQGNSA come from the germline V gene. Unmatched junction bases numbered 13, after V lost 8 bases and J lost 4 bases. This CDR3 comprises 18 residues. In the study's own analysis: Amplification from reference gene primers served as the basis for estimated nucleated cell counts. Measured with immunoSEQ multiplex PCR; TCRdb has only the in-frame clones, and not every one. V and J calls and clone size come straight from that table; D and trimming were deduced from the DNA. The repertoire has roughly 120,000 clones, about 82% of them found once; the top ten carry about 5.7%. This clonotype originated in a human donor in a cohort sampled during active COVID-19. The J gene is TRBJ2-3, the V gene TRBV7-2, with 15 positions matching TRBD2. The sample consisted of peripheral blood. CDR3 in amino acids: CASQLSGTSGRRADTQYF. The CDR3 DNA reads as TGTGCCAGCCAGCTATCGGGGACTAGCGGGAGGAGGGCAGATACGCAGTATTTT.